This T cell receptor beta chain was captured by sequencing in a study of blood T cell repertoires in COVID-19. At the level of the study: Both acute and convalescent COVID-19 samples were obtained from the United States, Italy and Spain. Sources were T cells, B-cell-depleted T cells, or PBMCs; the material itself was cDNA or gDNA.

Per the original data handling: Scientists estimated how many nucleated cells there were by amplifying reference gene primers. Generated by immunoSEQ multiplex PCR, the TCRdb table keeps only in-frame clones and is missing some. The D gene and trimming were derived from the DNA, and the V and J assignments and clone size from that table. Of nearly 95,000 clones in the sample, under 90% were seen once. With V trimmed by 5 bases and J by 10 bases, 4 bases remained unmatched. The CDR3 contains 14 residues. CDR1 LNHDA and CDR2 SQIVND come from the germline V gene (reference sequence). The specimen was peripheral blood. The V call is TRBV19, the J call TRBJ2-1; 14 nucleotides match TRBD2. The clonotype was recovered from a human donor with active COVID-19. The donor label of this sample is uncertain. The CDR3 DNA follows: TGTGCCAGTAGTTGGACTAGCGGGGGGTTGGAGCAGTTCTTC. Its protein is CASSWTSGGLEQFF.